The source of this T cell receptor beta chain is a study of T cell repertoires in cytomegalovirus infection. Study-level information: As its CMV epitopes, the study selected recently identified HLA-C-restricted and well-studied HLA-B-restricted targets.

TCRdb reprocessed the reads via MiXCR and lists one record per CDR3 protein. The table records around 140,000 distinct CDR3 sequences, 30% to 40% of them present only once. About this clonotype itself: Its target is unknown.

The V gene's germline CDR1 is KGHDR and CDR2 SFDVKD. V was clipped by 0 bases and J by 2 bases, with 9 bases between them. The CDR3 loop spans 16 amino acids. This material consisted of CD8+ T cells from cultured PBMCs, taken from culture after CMV antigen stimulation. The genes are TRBV24-1 and TRBJ2-2; tentatively, D is TRBD2 (6 bases). The sequence was obtained from a human donor in good health (CMV status not recorded). Some clones in this sample may be carry-over from other donors' samples. CDR3 sequence: CATSDLFGGNTGELFF. The CDR3 nucleotides read TGTGCCACCAGTGATTTGTTCGGGGGTAACACCGGGGAGCTGTTTTTT.